This T cell receptor (beta chain) originates from a study of long-term antiretroviral therapy in people with HIV (dated 2022 in TCRdb). Describing the broader study: Collection of the earliest samples took place about a decade ahead of the 2015 WHO recommendation for immediate ART, at a time when ART was typically delayed until CD4 counts fell. No cross-contamination during QIAcube processing was shown when test extractions of a monoclonal T-cell line were performed alongside over 25 polyclonal samples. Among the roughly 30 participants with HIV, eleven were female. A total of some 210 cryopreserved PBMC samples were contributed to the cohort by 30 adults with confirmed HIV infection, with samples collected serially over a mean of approximately six years (range 1-12). This retrospective serial study examined whether starting ART and sustained HIV suppression were associated with changes in the composition and diversity of the TRB repertoire in peripheral blood.

The immunoSEQ hsTCRB v3.0 assay was used at survey level resolution to sequence the TRB variable region. A depth of roughly 35,000-50,000 T-cell genomes per sample was targeted for TRB sequencing. Pooled TRB libraries were sequenced on an Illumina MiSeq with a v3 150-cycle kit. From the authors' description of their analysis: Repertoire analysis was performed in R inside a reproducible Nextflow workflow that covered QC, data transformation and analysis. LymphoSeq2, an R package for AIRR-Seq data exploration, was used to implement custom analyses. A few samples yielding fewer than 5000 total TRB sequences were excluded, leaving around 200 analyzed HIV repertoires. Of the 180 to 200 retained HIV repertoires, roughly 61 were collected before and around 130 after ART initiation. Repertoires were downsampled to 5000 TRB nucleotide sequences, with summary statistics averaged over 100 downsampling iterations. TRB sequences were retained for analysis only if CDR3 regions of at least seven amino acids were present. A Shannon entropy-derived clonality score and the Gini coefficient were used to measure diversity. In the repertoire networks, any two of the top 5000 CDR3 amino acid sequences were linked whenever the two sequences differed by an edit distance of one. Antigen specificity groups and MHC restriction were predicted for TRB CDR3 amino acid sequences with GLIPH2. To flag known associations with CMV, EBV, HIV or tissue antigens, CDR3 amino acid sequences were compared against VDJdb and McPAS-TCR. Pre-ART, post-ART and control groups were compared with Wilcoxon signed-rank tests and Holm-Bonferroni correction. This immuneACCESS table, as held by TCRdb, lists in-frame sequences with V and J called but not all clones. Of the missing ones, under half trace to an unresolved V gene in checked studies; the others have no known cause. That table gives V, J and clone size, and the DNA gave D and trimming. The sample data list 20,000 to 25,000 clones, and 93% of these were observed just once. 9.2% of the sample is taken by the ten largest.

Study-level results and caveats: At every time point, the repertoire was dominated by expanded TRB clones first identified before ART initiation, although this dominance fluctuated and, in many PLHIV, declined after ART. The samples span the years 2004 to 2017, and the ART regimens used may be less effective than current regimens. Since PBMC availability was limited, sequencing covered only the TCR beta chain, with no alpha chain pairing. No data were available on ART adherence, viral resistance or therapy changes, limiting inferences about post-ART repertoire changes. A significant increase in TRB diversity was found to be associated with ART initiation, although TRB diversity was observed to remain significantly below that of transplant donor controls even after long-term ART. Narrower CDR3 length ranges were observed in HIV repertoires than in controls, and an antigen-experienced repertoire with only a slight naive shift after ART was suggested by the network structure. Because pre-ART samples had limited cell numbers, profiling was done on unsorted PBMC rather than on sorted CD4+ and CD8+ T cells.

V is clipped by 0 bases and J by 3 bases, and the sequence between their germline boundaries is 14 bases long. The CDR3 covers 16 residues, taking in both the cysteine and the phenylalanine. Only CDR3 DNA is held: 48 bases, read in frame from base 1. The germline V gene sets CDR1 to LGHNA and CDR2 to YSLEER. Participants were included only if at least one PBMC sample before ART initiation and at least two post-ART samples were available. All participants with HIV were treated in the United States of America. Before DNA extraction, cryopreserved samples of about 0.95-11 million PBMC were thawed and then washed. At the time of the earliest PBMC sample for each participant with HIV, ages ranged from roughly 23 to 55 years. PBMC samples from each participant spanned 1-4 timepoints before ART initiation and 2-8 timepoints after ART initiation, with a median of 7 samples. For every participant, serial HIV viral load, CD4+ T-cell count, ART history and demographic data were obtained. Genomic DNA was extracted from unsorted PBMC with a Qiagen kit on a QIAcube, with processing performed in batches of 12 samples.

As concerns this clone: The clone's antigen remains unknown. Base qualities were left out, and no much larger clone turns up one base away.

The sequence was collected from a middle-aged woman with HIV. The chain joins TRBV4-3 to TRBJ1-2, with no confident D gene call. Sequencing used unsorted PBMCs, obtained 7.6 years after starting antiretroviral therapy. The DNA sequence follows: TGCGCCAGCAGCCAAGATTTAGAGCGGCCCTACTATGGCTACACCTTC. The translation is CASSQDLERPYYGYTF.